This T cell receptor beta chain was retrieved from a study of OX40 agonist ivuxolimab in advanced cancers. General study points: In the 0.1 to 3.0 mg/kg range, CD4+ and CD8+ blood T cells had expanded clonally by week 6.

With autoimmune disease history or systemic immunosuppression, patients were excluded. Measured with immunoSEQ multiplex PCR; TCRdb has only the in-frame clones, and not every one. The sample lists around 69,000 clones, 70% to 90% occurring once. CDR1 and CDR2 (germline): SEHNR, FQNEAQ (reference sequence). V was clipped by 1 base and J by 5 bases; unmatched bases: 9. This CDR3 is built from 17 residues. For this clone: Its antigen is unidentified.

The V call is TRBV7-9, the J call TRBJ1-4; TRBD1 matches 8 bases. This clonotype was obtained from an adult with an advanced solid tumor such as melanoma, head and neck, liver or kidney cancer. The input for sequencing was CD4+ or CD8+ T cells sorted from blood, taken in a trial of the OX40 agonist ivuxolimab. In DNA, the CDR3 is TGTGCCAGCAGCTTAGGCCTCCGGGACAGGTACAATGAAAAACTGTTTTTT. Translation: CASSLGLRDRYNEKLFF.